This T cell receptor (beta chain) was obtained from a study of regulatory T cells in long-lasting Graves disease. The CDR3 extends over 15 amino acids. Germline lookup yields CDR1 DFQATT and CDR2 SNEGSKA (reference sequence). J was trimmed by 7 bases and V by 0 bases; bases with no gene match: 6. Relying on iRepertoire HTBI primers and Arm-PCR of CDR3 regions, the team built TCR beta libraries. TCRdb processed the multiplex PCR reads anew with MiXCR; each CDR3 protein has one entry. The sample lists 400,000 to 500,000 distinct CDR3 sequences, about 16% occurring once. The time point was: newly diagnosed GD, antithyroid drugs for less than 3 months. The authors made the TCR library using RNA they extracted from PBMCs. In its sample, this clonotype was seen many times. These data were also filed under a second study, of T cells in Graves' hyperthyroidism and ophthalmopathy. That work adds: Peripheral blood also featured most of the thyroid clonotypes expanded above 0.001.

This clonotype was sampled from a woman aged 25 to 45 with Graves disease. The specimen comprised peripheral blood mononuclear cells (PBMCs), sampled at new diagnosis, from a patient treated with antithyroid drugs. The V gene is TRBV20-1, the J gene TRBJ2-2, with TRBD2 matching 9 bases. The CDR3 is CSARDLAGGVGELFF. The CDR3 region has the DNA TGCAGTGCTAGAGATCTGGCGGGAGGGGTCGGGGAGCTGTTTTTT.